This TCR beta chain was retrieved from a study of T cell responses to AZD1222 COVID-19 vaccine. TCRdb keeps only in-frame clones here, not all; method: immunoSEQ multiplex PCR. There are about 130,000 clones in the sample; about nine tenths occur only once, and 4% to 5.5% lies in the top ten. The CDR3 length is 15 residues. The receptor was derived from an adult in good health. V is TRBV21-1 and J is TRBJ1-5. TRBV21-1 is given as a pseudogene. The input for sequencing was peripheral blood, taken on day 0 of MenACWY control vaccination. The CDR3, as DNA: TGTGCCAGCACCAAATACCCGGTGGACGGACAGCCCCAGCATTTT. Amino acids: CASTKYPVDGQPQHF.